The T cell receptor (beta chain) under discussion was sequenced for a study of cytomegalovirus exposure and HLA in healthy donors. Study-level findings and limits: The records held CMV serostatus as the only immune exposure information. Productive status was seen about 87% or about 30% of the time for most TCR beta V segments in an earlier analysis. High specificity and sensitivity for cytomegalovirus status were reported for the classifier.

The PCR made use of 60 Vbeta and 13 Jbeta primers. Using immunoSEQ multiplex PCR, the repertoire was profiled, and TCRdb retains in-frame clones only, with some absent. The sample lists roughly 140,000 clones, roughly four fifths occurring once. With respect to this clone: Its antigen is as yet unknown.

The receptor's source is a male donor in good health and CMV-seronegative. Sequenced: PBMCs.

The CDR3 sequence: CASSSSYGYTF. CDR3 DNA sequence: TGTGCCAGCAGCTCCAGCTATGGCTACACCTTC. V and J are TRBV7-9 and TRBJ1-2; no clear D gene. Trimming removed 4 bases at V and 4 bases at J, with 4 bases between. Per germline, CDR1 SEHNR and CDR2 FQNEAQ (reference sequence). There are 11 residues in the CDR3.